The clone carrying this TCR beta chain was counted ten times or more. As yet, its antigen is unknown. The germline V and J ends were trimmed by 1 base and 3 bases, with 11 bases remaining between them. Germline V gene sequence: CDR1 SGHAT, CDR2 FQNNGV. The CDR3 is made up of 15 amino acids. Using its own MiXCR run on the RT-PCR reads, TCRdb lists one record per CDR3 protein. Among about 780,000 distinct CDR3 sequences, about 18% were seen once, and the ten largest hold around 9.9%. This entry is derived from a study of response to subunit inactivated influenza vaccine. Study observations and caveats: Few new T cells, the authors suggested, are recruited by each seasonal influenza vaccination.

The clonotype comes from a man between 45 and 60 years old who received an inactivated influenza vaccine. The sample was PBMCs from blood, taken approximately 5 days after vaccination. The rearrangement links TRBV11-2 to TRBJ2-3; maybe TRBD2 (6 bases). This chain's CDR3 is CASSLGRRGTDTQYF. The CDR3 DNA sequence: TGTGCCAGCAGCTTAGGGCGGAGGGGAACAGATACGCAGTATTTT.